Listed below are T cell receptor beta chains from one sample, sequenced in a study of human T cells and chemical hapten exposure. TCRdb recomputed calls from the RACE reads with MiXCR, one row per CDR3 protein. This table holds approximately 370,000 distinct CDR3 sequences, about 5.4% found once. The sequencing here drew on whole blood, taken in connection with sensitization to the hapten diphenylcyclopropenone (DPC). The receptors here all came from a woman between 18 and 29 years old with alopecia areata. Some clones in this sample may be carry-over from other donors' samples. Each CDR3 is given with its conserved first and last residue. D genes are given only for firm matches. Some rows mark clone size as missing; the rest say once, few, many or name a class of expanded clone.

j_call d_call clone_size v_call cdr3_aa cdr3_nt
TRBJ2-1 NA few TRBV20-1 CSASPITGDEQFF TGCAGTGCTAGCCCCATCACGGGTGATGAGCAGTTCTTC
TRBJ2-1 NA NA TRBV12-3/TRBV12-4 CASTSSGEHYNEQFF TGTGCCAGCACTTCTTCGGGGGAGCACTACAATGAGCAGTTCTTC
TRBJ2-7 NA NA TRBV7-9 CASSLGMGTEQYF TGTGCCAGCAGCTTAGGGATGGGAACCGAGCAGTACTTC
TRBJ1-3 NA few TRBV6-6 CASSSDRLTGNTIYF TGTGCCAGCAGTTCGGATAGGCTTACTGGAAACACCATATATTTT
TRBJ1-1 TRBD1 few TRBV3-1 CASSQEMTGGPEAFF TGTGCCAGCAGCCAGGAAATGACAGGGGGCCCTGAAGCTTTCTTT
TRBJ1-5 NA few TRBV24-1 CATSQNSNQPQHF TGTGCCACCAGTCAAAATAGCAATCAGCCCCAGCATTTT
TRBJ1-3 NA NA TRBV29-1 CSVVGDTIYF TGCAGCGTTGTAGGGGACACCATATATTTT
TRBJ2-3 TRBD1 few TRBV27 CASSLFMGTGVSQSTDTQYF TGTGCCAGCAGTTTATTCATGGGGACAGGGGTTTCCCAAAGCACAGATACGCAGTATTTT
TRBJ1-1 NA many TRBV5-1 CASSLLGLNTEAFF TGCGCCAGCAGCTTGCTGGGATTGAACACTGAAGCTTTCTTT
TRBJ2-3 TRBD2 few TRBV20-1 CSATPSGSTDTQYF TGCAGTGCTACCCCTAGCGGTAGCACAGATACGCAGTATTTT
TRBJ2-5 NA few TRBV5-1 CASSLQGINQETQYF TGCGCCAGCAGCTTACAGGGAATTAACCAAGAGACCCAGTACTTC
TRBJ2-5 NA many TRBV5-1 CASSQRSSSSQETQYF TGCGCCAGCAGCCAACGGAGTAGTTCGTCACAAGAGACCCAGTACTTC
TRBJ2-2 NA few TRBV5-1 CASSLARDPRELFF TGCGCCAGCAGCTTGGCCCGGGACCCCCGGGAGCTGTTTTTT
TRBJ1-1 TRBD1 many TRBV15 CATIPMTGGNTEAFF TGTGCCACCATACCAATGACAGGGGGGAACACTGAAGCTTTCTTT
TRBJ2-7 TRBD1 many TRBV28 CASSIGQGGEQYF TGTGCCAGCAGTATCGGACAGGGCGGCGAGCAGTACTTC
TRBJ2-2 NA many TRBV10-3 CAIRGRENTGELFF TGTGCCATCAGGGGACGGGAAAACACCGGGGAGCTGTTTTTT
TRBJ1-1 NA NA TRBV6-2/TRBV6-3 CASSSVTVRGAFF TGTGCCAGCAGTTCAGTTACAGTAAGGGGTGCTTTCTTT
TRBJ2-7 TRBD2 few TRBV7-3 CASSFSRTSGGDEQYF TGTGCCAGCAGCTTCTCGCGGACTAGCGGGGGTGACGAGCAGTACTTC
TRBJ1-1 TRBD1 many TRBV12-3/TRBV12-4 CASSLVATGFTEAFF TGTGCCAGCAGTTTAGTTGCGACAGGGTTCACTGAAGCTTTCTTT
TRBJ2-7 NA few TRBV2 CASSPTRTYEQYF TGTGCCAGCAGTCCGACTCGAACCTACGAGCAGTACTTC
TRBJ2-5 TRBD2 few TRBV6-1 CASSEDTSWGTSGGETQYF TGTGCCAGCAGTGAAGACACAAGCTGGGGGACTAGCGGGGGAGAGACCCAGTACTTC
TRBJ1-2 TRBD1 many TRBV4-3 CASSQRDRDTYGYTF TGCGCCAGCAGCCAAAGGGACAGGGATACCTATGGCTACACCTTC
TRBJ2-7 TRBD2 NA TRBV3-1 CASSQVRLAGGYEQYF TGTGCCAGCAGCCAAGTTCGCTTAGCGGGGGGGTACGAGCAGTACTTC
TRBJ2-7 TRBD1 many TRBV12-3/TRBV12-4 CASSPQGQGASGQYF TGTGCCAGCAGCCCCCAGGGACAGGGGGCTTCGGGGCAGTACTTC
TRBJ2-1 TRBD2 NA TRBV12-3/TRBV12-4 CASSPGLAGGSEQFF TGTGCCAGCAGTCCCGGACTAGCGGGCGGATCCGAGCAGTTCTTC
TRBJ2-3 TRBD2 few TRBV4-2 CASSPMGSGGGSTDTQYF TGTGCCAGCAGCCCGATGGGTTCTGGCGGGGGGAGCACAGATACGCAGTATTTT
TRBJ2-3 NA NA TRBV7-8 CASSSLEGRADTQYF TGTGCCAGCAGCTCCCTGGAGGGAAGGGCAGATACGCAGTATTTT
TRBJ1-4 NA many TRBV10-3 CAISESAADEKLFF TGTGCCATCAGTGAGTCCGCAGCTGATGAAAAACTGTTTTTT
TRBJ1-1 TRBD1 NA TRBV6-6 CASRKRTGGTEAFF TGTGCCAGCAGGAAACGGACAGGGGGGACTGAAGCTTTCTTT
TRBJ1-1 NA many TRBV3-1 CASSQDLGPGDTEAFF TGTGCCAGCAGCCAAGATCTAGGGCCGGGGGACACTGAAGCTTTCTTT
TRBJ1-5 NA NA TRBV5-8 CASSLQTGQPQHF TGTGCCAGCAGCTTACAGACGGGGCAGCCCCAGCATTTT
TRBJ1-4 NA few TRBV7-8 CASSFGPQPNEKLFF TGTGCCAGCAGCTTTGGACCCCAGCCTAATGAAAAACTGTTTTTT
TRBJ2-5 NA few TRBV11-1 CASSSGAYREQETQYF TGTGCCAGCAGCTCCGGGGCGTATCGGGAACAAGAGACCCAGTACTTC
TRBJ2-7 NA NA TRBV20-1 CSARDVAAASYEQYF TGCAGTGCTAGAGATGTCGCGGCAGCTTCCTACGAGCAGTACTTC
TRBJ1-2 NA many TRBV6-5 CASSYTPVGGYYGYTF TGTGCCAGCAGTTACACCCCAGTCGGGGGCTACTATGGCTACACCTTC